The table lists the clone carrying this T cell receptor (beta chain) with many counts. The study used a library that attached unique molecular identifiers to individual cDNA molecules. TCRdb independently ran MiXCR on the RACE reads; one entry per CDR3 protein. Seen here are under 300,000 distinct CDR3 sequences, approximately 7.5% observed once, and the top ten hold 1.2%. This sample was included in a study of human T cells and chemical hapten exposure. About the study: Weekly scalp doses of diphenylcyclopropenone were given to patients during the roughly 23-week study.

Time point reported: pre-sensitization, week 0. Treatment denoted: therapeutic diphenylcyclopropenone sensitization with weekly scalp DPC. Drawing of blood took place ahead of applying each patch test. The sample here was whole blood, taken in connection with sensitization to the hapten diphenylcyclopropenone (DPC). The TCR comes from a man aged 18 to 29 with alopecia areata. Some clones in this sample may be carry-over from other donors' samples.

CDR3 sequence (DNA): TGTGCCAGCAGTTTTACAAGGGCCGGGGAGCTGTTTTTT. This translates into CASSFTRAGELFF. V is TRBV12-3 or TRBV12-4 and J is TRBJ2-2; D gene ambiguous. CDR3 length: 13 residues. Trimming took 3 bases from V and 6 from J, leaving 8 bases between them.